The rows below give T cell receptor beta chains drawn from one sample of a study of radiotherapy plus CTLA-4 blockade in lung cancer. The assay was immunoSEQ multiplex PCR, and TCRdb's table has in-frame clones only and misses some. The data contain 40,000 to 50,000 clones, around 83% of them singletons. Specimen: peripheral blood, collected from a patient treated with radiotherapy plus ipilimumab. The receptor source for this set is a human donor with non-small cell lung cancer who had stable disease on radiotherapy plus ipilimumab. Both conserved end residues are trimmed from each CDR3. D genes are given only for firm matches.

j_gene,d_gene,v_gene,CDR3aa
TRBJ2-2,.,TRBV7-6,ASSFSRPADYLNTGELF
.,.,TRBV7-9,ASSPLRSYEQY
TRBJ2-5,.,TRBV19,ASSIRVRATETQY
TRBJ1-2,.,TRBV30,AWATGFPYGYT
TRBJ1-1,.,TRBV7-8,ASSMLRAMNTEAF
TRBJ2-1,TRBD2,TRBV30,AWSLWAGLAGNEQF
TRBJ1-4,.,TRBV27,ASSFSGTGGEKLF
TRBJ2-7,TRBD1,TRBV10-3,AISDLGQGAGQY
TRBJ2-2,TRBD2,TRBV19,ASSPTLAGGRSASTGELF
TRBJ1-1,TRBD1,TRBV18,ASSSGTGGTEAF
TRBJ2-1,.,TRBV5-6,ASSGPRTVSPYNEQF
TRBJ2-7,.,TRBV6-4,ASSDSRRKTYEQY
TRBJ2-5,TRBD2,TRBV6-4,ASSLLAGEQETQY
TRBJ2-7,TRBD1,TRBV18,ASSPPNRGQAYEQY
TRBJ1-1,.,TRBV18,ASSPIGVGTEAF
TRBJ2-4,TRBD2,TRBV4-1,ASSRGVIAGVRARVH